These 18 T cell receptor beta chains share one sample of origin, sequenced in a study of T cells in Graves' hyperthyroidism and ophthalmopathy. TCR beta CDR3 sequences were amplified from RNA transcripts. The TCR CDR3 first-round RT-PCR relied on the HTBI primer set. TCRdb used MiXCR to reprocess the multiplex PCR reads, holding one entry per CDR3 protein. The data contain hundreds of thousands of distinct CDR3 sequences, around 15% of them singletons. The sample taken for sequencing was blood. Receptor source: a woman aged 18-29 years with Graves' hyperthyroidism.

In this sample, this clonotype turned up many times. The J gene is TRBJ1-1, the V gene TRBV7-9; tentatively, D is TRBD1 (5 bases). The V gene lost 7 bases and the J gene lost 5 bases, with 20 bases spanning the gap. Germline V lookup: CDR1 SEHNR, CDR2 FQNEAQ (reference sequence). The CDR3 is 15 amino acids. Here the CDR3 reads CASTAASQGATEAFF. CDR3 DNA: TGTGCCAGCACCGCAGCGTCTCAGGGCGCGACTGAAGCTTTCTTT.

The V and J genes are TRBV27 and TRBJ1-2, with D possibly matching TRBD1 (5 bases). The germline V and J ends were trimmed by 5 bases and 1 base, with 17 bases remaining between them. The CDR3 length is 16 residues. The germline CDR1 and CDR2 sequences are MNHEY and SMNVEV (reference sequence). In DNA form, the CDR3 reads TGTGCCAGCAGTCAGTTAAACCCCCAGGGTAACTATGGCTACACCTTC. The encoded protein is CASSQLNPQGNYGYTF.

This clonotype was found a few times. The chain uses TRBV25-1 and TRBJ1-2; the D is unclear. In germline, CDR1 is MGHDK, CDR2 SYGVNS. Trimming stripped 4 bases from V and 0 bases from J, with 12 bases between. There are 15 residues in the CDR3. The CDR3 sequence is CASSALRGANYGYTF. The CDR3 DNA sequence: TGTGCCAGCAGTGCCCTCCGTGGAGCTAACTATGGCTACACCTTC.

This clonotype was seen many times. The chain recombines TRBV5-5 with TRBJ1-2; 8 nucleotides agree with TRBD1. Trimming cost V 4 bases and J 13 bases; bases outside gene matches: 9. Germline V gives CDR1 SGHKS, CDR2 YYEKEE (reference sequence). This CDR3 has 12 residues. This CDR3 is CASSTNRGTCTF. CDR3 nucleotide sequence: TGTGCCAGCAGCACCAACAGGGGGACCTGCACCTTC.

In this sample, this clonotype turned up many times. V and J are TRBV28 and TRBJ1-1; 12 nucleotides align to TRBD1. The CDR3 has 17 residues. Germline V gene data show CDR1 as MDHEN and CDR2 as SYDVKM. Germline trimming cut 8 bases from V and 0 bases from J; bases unmatched to any gene: 10. Written as DNA, the CDR3 is TGTGCCAGCCGAAAGGCCGGGACAGGGGGCGTGAACACTGAAGCTTTCTTT. Translated: CASRKAGTGGVNTEAFF. Supplemented by reference TRBV28 and TRBJ1-1, the full variable domain reads DVKVTQSSRYLVKRTGEKVFLECVQDMDHENMFWYRQDPGLGLRLIYFSYDVKMKEKGDIPEGYSVSREKKERFSLILESASTNQTSMYLCASRKAGTGGVNTEAFFGQGTRLTVV.

This chain uses TRBV7-2 with TRBJ2-7; a weak D match, TRBD2 (6 bases). Germline values: CDR1 SGHTA, CDR2 FQGNSA. There are 16 residues in the CDR3. V lost 1 base to trimming and J lost 5 bases, with 18 bases between them. CDR3 sequence reads: CASSLVLGEAVDEQYF. DNA for the CDR3: TGTGCCAGCAGCTTAGTTCTGGGGGAGGCCGTCGACGAGCAGTACTTC.

This sequence joins TRBV29-1 and TRBJ2-1; D gene ambiguous. The CDR3 totals 11 residues. V was shortened by 7 bases and J by 6 bases, with 10 bases between the two germline ends. CDR1 and CDR2 (germline): SQVTM, ANQGSEA. The CDR3 here is CSAGLTNEQFF. The CDR3 bases are TGCAGCGCCGGTCTGACCAATGAGCAGTTCTTC.

The gene calls are TRBV5-6 and TRBJ2-2; 10 positions match TRBD2. The CDR3 runs to 16 residues. Germline V CDR1 and CDR2: SGHDT, YYEEEE. The V gene end was trimmed by 2 bases and the J gene end by 5 bases; junction bases not matched to a gene: 6. The CDR3 region has the DNA TGTGCCAGCAGCTTTTTAAGCGGGAGGGGTACCGGGGAGCTGTTTTTT. Amino acids: CASSFLSGRGTGELFF.

This clonotype was observed a few times. The chain's CDR3 is CASSDQKNSPLHF. CDR3 in DNA: TGTGCCAGCAGTGACCAGAAGAATTCACCCCTCCACTTT. The V call is TRBV6-1, the J call TRBJ1-6, with D uncertain. V was shortened by 3 bases and J by 7 bases, with 7 bases between the two germline ends. In germline, CDR1 is MNHNS, CDR2 SASEGT. This CDR3 comprises 13 residues.

Worth noting for this clonotype: One end of the junction varies from germline; a read error may be responsible. CDR3 protein: CVSSYSDYYEQYF. CDR3 bases: TGTGTCAGCAGTTACTCCGACTACTACGAGCAGTACTTC. The chain joins TRBV6-2 or TRBV6-3 to TRBJ2-7; perhaps TRBD2 as D (5 bases). The CDR3 is 13 residues long. CDR1 and CDR2 (germline): MNHEY, SVGEGT.

The chain couples TRBV27 to TRBJ2-5; possibly TRBD2 for D (5 bases). The germline V gene encodes CDR1 MNHEY and CDR2 SMNVEV (reference sequence). CDR3 length: 14 amino acids. V lost 1 base and J 5 bases, leaving 11 bases between the germline ends. The CDR3 sequence is CASSLWGSAETQYF. CDR3 in DNA: TGTGCCAGCAGTTTATGGGGTAGCGCGGAGACCCAGTACTTC.

This clonotype was detected many times. The V call is TRBV15, the J call TRBJ2-7; the match to TRBD1 covers 9 bases. V lost 6 bases and J lost 5; bases outside the gene matches: 8. Looked up from germline, CDR1 is LNHNV and CDR2 is YYDKDF (reference sequence). The CDR3 is 14 residues long. The CDR3 sequence: CATRPRDRVHEQYF. The CDR3 DNA is TGTGCCACCAGACCCCGGGACAGGGTACACGAGCAGTACTTC.

Only a few counts were recorded for this clonotype. The chain employs TRBV12-3 or TRBV12-4 and TRBJ1-1; unclear D gene. The CDR3 is 14 residues long. Trimming removed 4 bases from V and 1 base from J, with 10 bases in between. CDR3 residues: CASSYYWANTEAFF. The CDR3 coding sequence is TGTGCCAGCAGTTATTACTGGGCGAACACTGAAGCTTTCTTT.

Turning to this clonotype: With a much larger clone just one base away, this may be a read error. This sequence joins TRBV11-2 and TRBJ1-6; possibly TRBD1 for D (5 bases). Germline CDR1 is SGHAT and CDR2 is FQNNGV. The CDR3 length is 14 residues. This CDR3 is CAGSLRRVDSPLHF. CDR3 DNA sequence: TGTGCCGGCAGCTTACGCAGGGTCGATTCACCCCTCCACTTT. The full variable domain, its missing parts supplied by reference TRBV11-2 and TRBJ1-6, is EAGVAQSPRYKIIEKRQSVAFWCNPISGHATLYWYQQILGQGPKLLIQFQNNGVVDDSQLPKDRFSAERLKGVDSTLKIQPAKLEDSAVYLCAGSLRRVDSPLHFGNGTRLTVT.

The chain is built from TRBV6-1 and TRBJ2-2; TRBD2 matches 9 bases. The junction had 6 bases not matched to a gene; V was cut back by 0 bases and J by 7 bases. The germline gives CDR1 MNHNS, CDR2 SASEGT. This CDR3 has 16 residues. The CDR3 loop is CASSEASGSRNGELFF. CDR3 DNA: TGTGCCAGCAGTGAAGCTAGCGGGAGTCGAAACGGGGAGCTGTTTTTT.

This rearrangement joins TRBV5-1 to TRBJ2-2, with 11 bases matching TRBD2. The V segment lost 4 bases and the J segment 6 bases; nucleotides outside the gene matches: 8. From germline, CDR1 is SGHRS and CDR2 YFSETQ. This CDR3 has 16 amino acids. CDR3 nucleotides: TGCGCCAGCAGCACAGGACTAGCGGGTTTCTCCGGGGAGCTGTTTTTT. Amino acids: CASSTGLAGFSGELFF.

The V gene is TRBV19, the J gene TRBJ2-5; D is possibly TRBD2 (5 bases). Per germline, CDR1 LNHDA and CDR2 SQIVND (reference sequence). Trimming took off 5 bases at V and 5 bases at J, with 15 bases between the two ends. The CDR3 consists of 14 residues. CDR3 protein: CASSLSRAEETQYF. CDR3 nucleotide sequence: TGTGCCAGTAGTCTCTCGCGGGCCGAGGAGACCCAGTACTTC.

The rearrangement uses TRBV4-3 and TRBJ1-4; TRBD1 aligns across 10 bases. Germline trimming cut 4 bases from V and 8 bases from J; bases unmatched to any gene: 10. CDR3 length: 16 amino acids. Germline assignment: CDR1 LGHNA and CDR2 YSLEER. The CDR3 DNA sequence: TGCGCCAGCAGCCCGCACCGGGACAGGGGTGGCGAAAAACTGTTTTTT. Protein: CASSPHRDRGGEKLFF.